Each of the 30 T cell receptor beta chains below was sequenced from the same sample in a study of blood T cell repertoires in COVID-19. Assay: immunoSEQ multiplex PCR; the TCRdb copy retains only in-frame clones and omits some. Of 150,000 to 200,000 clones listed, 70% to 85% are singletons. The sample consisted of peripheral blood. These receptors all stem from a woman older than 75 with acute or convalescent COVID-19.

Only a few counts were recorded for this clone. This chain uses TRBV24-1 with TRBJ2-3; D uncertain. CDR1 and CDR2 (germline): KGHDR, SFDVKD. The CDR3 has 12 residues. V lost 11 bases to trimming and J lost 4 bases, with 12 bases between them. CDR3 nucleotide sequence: TGTGCCAACGCGGCTCGGGCAGATACGCAGTATTTT. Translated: CANAARADTQYF.

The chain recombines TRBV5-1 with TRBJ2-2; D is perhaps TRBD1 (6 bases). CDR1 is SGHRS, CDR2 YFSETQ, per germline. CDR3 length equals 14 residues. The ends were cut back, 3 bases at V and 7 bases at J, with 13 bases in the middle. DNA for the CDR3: TGCGCCAGCAGCTCCAGGGGATTGCACGGGGAGCTGTTTTTT. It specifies CASSSRGLHGELFF.

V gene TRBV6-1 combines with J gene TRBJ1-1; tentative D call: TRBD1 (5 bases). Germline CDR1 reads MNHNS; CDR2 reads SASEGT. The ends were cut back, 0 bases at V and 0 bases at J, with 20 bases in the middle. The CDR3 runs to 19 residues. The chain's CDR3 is CASSEARPEGGGLNTEAFF. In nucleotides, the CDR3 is TGTGCCAGCAGTGAAGCCAGACCGGAGGGCGGGGGTCTGAACACTGAAGCTTTCTTT.

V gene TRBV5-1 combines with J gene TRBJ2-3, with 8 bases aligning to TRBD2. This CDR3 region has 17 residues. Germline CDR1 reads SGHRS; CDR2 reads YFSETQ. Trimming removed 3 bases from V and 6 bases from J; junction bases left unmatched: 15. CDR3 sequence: CASSWGPMSGSTDTQYF. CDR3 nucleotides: TGCGCCAGCAGCTGGGGCCCGATGAGCGGGAGTACGGATACGCAGTATTTT.

CDR3 in amino acids: CASSPFGQGNSGNTIYF. The CDR3 DNA follows: TGTGCCAGCTCACCCTTTGGACAGGGGAACTCTGGAAACACCATATATTTT. This chain links TRBV18 with TRBJ1-3; TRBD1 matches 9 bases. V shed 3 bases, J shed 0 bases, and the junction held 6 bases outside the gene matches. The CDR3 consists of 17 residues. The germline V gene has CDR1 KGHSH and CDR2 LQKENI.

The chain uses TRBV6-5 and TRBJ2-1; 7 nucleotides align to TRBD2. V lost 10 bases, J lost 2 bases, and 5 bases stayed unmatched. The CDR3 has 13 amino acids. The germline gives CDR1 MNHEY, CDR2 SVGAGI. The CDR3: CANTGTTYNEQFF. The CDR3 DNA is TGTGCCAATACCGGGACTACCTACAATGAGCAGTTCTTC.

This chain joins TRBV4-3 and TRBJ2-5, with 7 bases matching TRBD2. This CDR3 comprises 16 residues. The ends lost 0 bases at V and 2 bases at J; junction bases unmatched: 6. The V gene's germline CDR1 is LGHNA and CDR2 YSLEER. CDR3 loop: CASSQEAGLNQETQYF. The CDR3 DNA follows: TGCGCCAGCAGCCAAGAAGCGGGACTAAATCAAGAGACCCAGTACTTC.

CDR3 coding DNA: TGTGCCAGCAGCTCCCCGACTAGCGGGAGTTTAACCGGGGAGCTGTTTTTT. It yields the protein CASSSPTSGSLTGELFF. V usage is TRBV7-9 and J usage is TRBJ2-2, with 12 nucleotides matching TRBD2. Germline assignment: CDR1 SEHNR and CDR2 FQNEAQ (reference sequence). With 4 bases clipped from V and 5 bases from J, the junction kept 8 bases outside the gene matches. The CDR3 length is 17 residues.

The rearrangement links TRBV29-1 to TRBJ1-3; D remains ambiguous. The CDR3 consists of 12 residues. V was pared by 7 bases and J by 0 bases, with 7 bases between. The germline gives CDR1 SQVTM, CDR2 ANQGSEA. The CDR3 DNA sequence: TGCAGCGGGGGTTACTCTGGAAACACCATATATTTT. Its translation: CSGGYSGNTIYF.

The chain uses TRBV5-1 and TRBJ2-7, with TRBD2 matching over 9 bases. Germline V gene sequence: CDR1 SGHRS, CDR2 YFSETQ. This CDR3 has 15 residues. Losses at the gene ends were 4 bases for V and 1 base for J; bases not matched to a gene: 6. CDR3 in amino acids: CASSLIAGASYEQYF. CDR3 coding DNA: TGCGCCAGCAGCCTAATAGCGGGAGCATCCTACGAGCAGTACTTC. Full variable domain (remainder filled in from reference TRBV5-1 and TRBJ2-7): KAGVTQTPRYLIKTRGQQVTLSCSPISGHRSVSWYQQTPGQGLQFLFEYFSETQRNKGNFPGRFSGRQFSNSRSEMNVSTLELGDSALYLCASSLIAGASYEQYFGPGTRLTVT.

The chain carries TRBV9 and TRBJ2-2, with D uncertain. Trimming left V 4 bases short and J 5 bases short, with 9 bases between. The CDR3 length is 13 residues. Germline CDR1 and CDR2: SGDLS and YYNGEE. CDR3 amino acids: CASSSIRTGELFF. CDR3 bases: TGTGCCAGCAGCTCCATACGGACCGGGGAGCTGTTTTTT.

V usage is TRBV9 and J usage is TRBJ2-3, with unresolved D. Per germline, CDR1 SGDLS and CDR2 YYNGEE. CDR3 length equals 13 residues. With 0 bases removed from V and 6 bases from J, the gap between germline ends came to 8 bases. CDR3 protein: CASSVALEDTQYF. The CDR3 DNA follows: TGTGCCAGCAGCGTAGCTCTTGAGGATACGCAGTATTTT.

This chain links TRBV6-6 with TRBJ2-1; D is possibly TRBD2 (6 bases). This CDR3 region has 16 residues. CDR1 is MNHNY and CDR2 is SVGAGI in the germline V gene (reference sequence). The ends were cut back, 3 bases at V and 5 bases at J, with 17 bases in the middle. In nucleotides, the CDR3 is TGTGCCAGCAGTTATAGGGACTCCCTAAATGACAATGAGCAGTTCTTC. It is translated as CASSYRDSLNDNEQFF.

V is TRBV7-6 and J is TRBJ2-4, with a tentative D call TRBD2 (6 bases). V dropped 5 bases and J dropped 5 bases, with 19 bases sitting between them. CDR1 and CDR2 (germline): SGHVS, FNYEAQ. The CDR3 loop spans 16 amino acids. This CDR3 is CASSLEGGLYENIQYF. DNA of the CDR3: TGTGCCAGCAGCCTAGAAGGCGGACTATATGAAAACATTCAGTACTTC.

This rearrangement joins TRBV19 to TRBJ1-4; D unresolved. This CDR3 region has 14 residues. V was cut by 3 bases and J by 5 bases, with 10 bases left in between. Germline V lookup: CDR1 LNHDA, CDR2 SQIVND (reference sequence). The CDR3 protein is CASSIRVFNEKLFF. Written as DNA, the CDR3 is TGTGCCAGTAGTATCCGGGTCTTCAATGAAAAACTGTTTTTT.

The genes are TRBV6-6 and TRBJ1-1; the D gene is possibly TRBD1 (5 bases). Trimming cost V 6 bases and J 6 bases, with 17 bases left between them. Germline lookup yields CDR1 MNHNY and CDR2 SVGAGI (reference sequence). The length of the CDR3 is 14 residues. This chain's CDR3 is CASSLPGGSSEAFF. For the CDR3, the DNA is TGTGCCAGCAGCCTTCCCGGGGGATCTTCTGAAGCTTTCTTT.

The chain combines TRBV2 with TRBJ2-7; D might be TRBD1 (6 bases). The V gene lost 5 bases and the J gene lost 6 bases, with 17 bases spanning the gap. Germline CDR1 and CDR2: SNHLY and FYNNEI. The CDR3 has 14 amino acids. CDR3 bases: TGTGCCAGCAGTCTAGGGGGAGCGATAGGCGAGCAGTACTTC. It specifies CASSLGGAIGEQYF.

CDR3 in DNA: TGTGCCTGGCGACTAGCGGGGTCCTACGAGCAGTACTTC. It translates to CAWRLAGSYEQYF. The rearrangement joins TRBV30 to TRBJ2-7, with 11 bases fitting TRBD2. Trimming at V came to 5 bases and at J to 1 base, leaving 1 base not matched to a gene. Germline CDR1 GTSNPN, CDR2 SVGIG (reference sequence). CDR3 length: 13 residues.

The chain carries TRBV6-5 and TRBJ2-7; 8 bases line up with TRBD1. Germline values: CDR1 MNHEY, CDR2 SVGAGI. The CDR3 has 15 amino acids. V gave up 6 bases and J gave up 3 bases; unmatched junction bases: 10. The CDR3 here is CASSITGTGVYEQYF. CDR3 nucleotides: TGTGCCAGCAGCATTACCGGGACAGGAGTCTACGAGCAGTACTTC.

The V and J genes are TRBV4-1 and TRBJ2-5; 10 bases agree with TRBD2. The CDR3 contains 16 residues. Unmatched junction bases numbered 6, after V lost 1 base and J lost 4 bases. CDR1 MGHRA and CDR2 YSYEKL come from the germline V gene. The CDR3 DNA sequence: TGCGCCAGCAGCCAAGGGTCTCTAGCGGGAGTAGAGACCCAGTACTTC. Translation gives CASSQGSLAGVETQYF.

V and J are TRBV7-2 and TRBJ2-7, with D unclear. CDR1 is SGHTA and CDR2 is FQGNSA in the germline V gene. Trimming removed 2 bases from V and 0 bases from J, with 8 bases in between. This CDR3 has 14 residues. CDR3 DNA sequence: TGTGCCAGCAGCTTACTGGGCAGCTCCTACGAGCAGTACTTC. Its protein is CASSLLGSSYEQYF.

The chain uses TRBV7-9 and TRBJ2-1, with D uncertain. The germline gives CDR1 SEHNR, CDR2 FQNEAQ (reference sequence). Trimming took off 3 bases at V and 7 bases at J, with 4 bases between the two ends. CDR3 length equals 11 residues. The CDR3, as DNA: TGTGCCAGCAGCTTTCCAAATGAGCAGTTCTTC. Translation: CASSFPNEQFF.

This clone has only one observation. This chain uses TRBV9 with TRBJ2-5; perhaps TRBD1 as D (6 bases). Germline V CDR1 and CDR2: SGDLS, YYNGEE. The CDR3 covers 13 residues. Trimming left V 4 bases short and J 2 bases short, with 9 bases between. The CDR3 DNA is TGTGCCAGCAGCCGGGACAATCAAGAGACCCAGTACTTC. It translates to CASSRDNQETQYF.

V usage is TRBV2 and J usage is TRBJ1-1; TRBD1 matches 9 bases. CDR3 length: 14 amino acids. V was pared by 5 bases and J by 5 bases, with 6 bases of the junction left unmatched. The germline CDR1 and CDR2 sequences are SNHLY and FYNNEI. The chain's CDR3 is CASSQTGGATEAFF. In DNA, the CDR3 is TGTGCCAGCAGTCAGACAGGGGGAGCAACTGAAGCTTTCTTT.

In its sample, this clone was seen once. The CDR3 nucleotides are TGTGCCAGCAGTTACGTACCGAGTAATGAAAAACTGTTTTTT. It specifies CASSYVPSNEKLFF. The chain combines TRBV6-5 with TRBJ1-4, with unresolved D. CDR3 length equals 14 residues. CDR1 is MNHEY, CDR2 SVGAGI, per germline. The V end was cut by 2 bases, the J end by 4 bases, with 8 bases between.

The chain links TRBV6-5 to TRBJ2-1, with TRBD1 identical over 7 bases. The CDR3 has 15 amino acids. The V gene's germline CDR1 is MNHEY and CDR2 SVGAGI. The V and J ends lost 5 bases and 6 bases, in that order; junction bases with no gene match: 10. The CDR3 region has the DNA TGTGCCAGCAGTAAGGACAGGCCATGGAGCAATGAGCAGTTCTTC. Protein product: CASSKDRPWSNEQFF.

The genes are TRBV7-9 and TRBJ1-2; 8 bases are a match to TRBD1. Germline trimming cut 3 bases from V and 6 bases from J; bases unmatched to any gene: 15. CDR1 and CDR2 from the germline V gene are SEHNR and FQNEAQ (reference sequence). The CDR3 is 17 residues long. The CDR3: CASSFLLPDRGRNGYTF. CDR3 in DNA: TGTGCCAGCAGCTTCTTACTACCCGACAGGGGCAGGAATGGCTACACCTTC.

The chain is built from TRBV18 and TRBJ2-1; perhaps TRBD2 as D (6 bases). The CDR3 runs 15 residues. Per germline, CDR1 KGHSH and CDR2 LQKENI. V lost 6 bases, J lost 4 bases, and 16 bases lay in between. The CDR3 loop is CASSTMAGTYNEQFF. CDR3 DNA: TGTGCCAGCTCGACCATGGCCGGGACTTACAATGAGCAGTTCTTC.

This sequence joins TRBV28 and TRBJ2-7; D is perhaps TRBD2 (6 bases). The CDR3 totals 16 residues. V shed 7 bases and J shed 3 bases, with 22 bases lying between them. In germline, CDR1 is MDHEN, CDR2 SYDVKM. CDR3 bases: TGTGCCAGCACCCCCGAAGGGAAGGAGGGACGCTACGAGCAGTACTTC. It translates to CASTPEGKEGRYEQYF.

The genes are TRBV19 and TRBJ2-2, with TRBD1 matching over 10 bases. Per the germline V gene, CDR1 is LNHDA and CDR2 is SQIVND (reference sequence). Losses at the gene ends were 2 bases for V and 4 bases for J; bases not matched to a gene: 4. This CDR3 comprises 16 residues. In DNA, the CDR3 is TGTGCCAGTAGTATATTTGGGACAGGGGCCACCGGGGAGCTGTTTTTT. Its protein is CASSIFGTGATGELFF. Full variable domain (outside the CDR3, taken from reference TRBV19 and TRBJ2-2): DGGITQSPKYLFRKEGQNVTLSCEQNLNHDAMYWYRQDPGQGLRLIYYSQIVNDFQKGDIAEGYSVSREKKESFPLTVTSAQKNPTAFYLCASSIFGTGATGELFFGEGSRLTVL.